The rows below give T cell receptor beta chains drawn from one sample of a study of shared clonotypes between healthy human individuals. Profiling relied on immunoSEQ multiplex PCR, and the TCRdb table lists in-frame clones only, not all of them. This table holds millions of clones, 85% to 95% found once. The sequenced sample consisted of naive CD4+ T cells from PBMCs. The receptors derive from a man between 18 and 35 years old in good health. Some clones in this sample may be carry-over from other donors' samples. Both conserved end residues are part of each CDR3. The order of the fields is V gene, clone size, J gene, D gene, CDR3 protein, CDR3 DNA. D genes are given only for firm matches. Clone sizes are given selectively: once, few, many, or a class where the clone is expanded.

V: TRBV5-6
size: NA
J: TRBJ1-2
D: NA
CDR3: CASSPQFASDYGYTF
DNA: TGTGCCAGCAGCCCCCAGTTCGCCAGCGACTATGGCTACACCTTC

V: TRBV7-9
size: NA
J: TRBJ2-2
D: NA
CDR3: CASSLSVPGELFF
DNA: TGTGCCAGCAGCTTAAGTGTGCCCGGGGAGCTGTTTTTT

V: TRBV11-2
size: NA
J: TRBJ2-5
D: NA
CDR3: CASSPPDETQYF
DNA: TGTGCCAGCAGCCCCCCCGATGAGACCCAGTACTTC

V: TRBV7-9
size: NA
J: TRBJ2-1
D: TRBD2
CDR3: CASSYIGSASGWRYNEQFF
DNA: TGTGCCAGCAGCTATATAGGGTCGGCTAGCGGGTGGAGATACAATGAGCAGTTCTTC

V: TRBV28
size: once
J: TRBJ2-1
D: NA
CDR3: CASSSPTGLNEQFF
DNA: TGTGCCAGCAGTTCCCCAACAGGATTGAATGAGCAGTTCTTC

V: TRBV19
size: NA
J: TRBJ1-2
D: NA
CDR3: CASSIDSRNYGYTF
DNA: TGTGCCAGTAGTATTGACAGTAGAAACTATGGCTACACCTTC

V: TRBV7-6
size: NA
J: TRBJ2-1
D: TRBD2
CDR3: CASSHQGLAGGGIPNEQFF
DNA: TGTGCCAGCAGCCATCAAGGGCTAGCGGGAGGAGGGATTCCCAATGAGCAGTTCTTC

V: TRBV18
size: NA
J: TRBJ1-1
D: NA
CDR3: CASSPALREDTEAFF
DNA: TGTGCCAGCTCACCCGCCCTAAGGGAGGACACTGAAGCTTTCTTT

V: TRBV6-5
size: NA
J: TRBJ2-5
D: NA
CDR3: CASSYSTQEETQYF
DNA: TGTGCCAGCAGTTACTCGACACAGGAAGAGACCCAGTACTTC

V: TRBV7-2
size: NA
J: TRBJ2-1
D: NA
CDR3: CASSLARALGNEQFF
DNA: TGTGCCAGCAGCTTGGCTAGGGCCTTGGGCAATGAGCAGTTCTTC

V: TRBV9
size: NA
J: TRBJ2-3
D: NA
CDR3: CASSVSGADTQYF
DNA: TGTGCCAGCAGCGTCTCAGGGGCGGATACGCAGTATTTT

V: TRBV2
size: NA
J: TRBJ1-1
D: TRBD1
CDR3: CASLWDRDGTEAFF
DNA: TGTGCCAGCCTATGGGACAGGGATGGCACTGAAGCTTTCTTT

V: TRBV28
size: NA
J: TRBJ1-4
D: NA
CDR3: CASSLPTGPAVKLFF
DNA: TGTGCCAGCAGTTTACCAACAGGGCCGGCCGTAAAACTGTTTTTT

V: TRBV30
size: once
J: TRBJ1-2
D: NA
CDR3: CAWIETSSYGYTF
DNA: TGTGCCTGGATAGAGACCTCCTCCTATGGCTACACCTTC

V: TRBV7-8
size: NA
J: TRBJ2-7
D: TRBD2
CDR3: CASSSGTSNLNF
DNA: TGTGCCAGCAGCTCGGGGACTAGCAACTTGAACTTC

V: TRBV5-1
size: NA
J: TRBJ2-1
D: TRBD1
CDR3: CASSLGGGLYNEQFF
DNA: TGCGCCAGCAGCTTGGGAGGGGGCCTCTACAATGAGCAGTTCTTC

V: TRBV6-5
size: NA
J: TRBJ2-1
D: NA
CDR3: CASSYSKAKAQFF
DNA: TGTGCCAGCAGTTACTCGAAGGCTAAAGCGCAGTTCTTC

V: TRBV25-1
size: NA
J: TRBJ1-1
D: TRBD1
CDR3: CASSDKNRGDTEAFF
DNA: TGTGCCAGCAGTGACAAAAACAGGGGCGACACTGAAGCTTTCTTT

V: TRBV28
size: NA
J: TRBJ1-2
D: TRBD1
CDR3: CASTGQGVGGYTF
DNA: TGTGCCAGCACAGGACAGGGGGTAGGCGGCTACACCTTC

V: TRBV5-1
size: NA
J: TRBJ2-1
D: NA
CDR3: CASGDSSEQFF
DNA: TGCGCCAGCGGGGATAGCAGCGAGCAGTTCTTC

V: TRBV5-1
size: NA
J: TRBJ1-4
D: NA
CDR3: CASSQGQNRMGANEKLFF
DNA: TGCGCCAGCAGCCAGGGACAAAACAGAATGGGGGCGAACGAAAAACTGTTTTTT

V: TRBV4-1
size: NA
J: TRBJ2-3
D: TRBD2
CDR3: CASSQDGGGADTQYF
DNA: TGCGCCAGCAGCCAAGATGGCGGGGGGGCAGATACGCAGTATTTT

V: TRBV11-1
size: NA
J: TRBJ2-7
D: NA
CDR3: CASSLALGQLTSYEQYF
DNA: TGTGCCAGCAGCTTAGCGCTCGGACAGCTAACGTCCTACGAGCAGTACTTC

V: TRBV5-1
size: NA
J: TRBJ1-2
D: TRBD1
CDR3: CASSPDRASYGYTF
DNA: TGCGCCAGCAGCCCGGACAGGGCCTCCTATGGCTACACCTTC

V: TRBV2
size: NA
J: TRBJ2-1
D: TRBD2
CDR3: CASLAGGNNEQFF
DNA: TGTGCCAGCCTCGCGGGAGGGAACAATGAGCAGTTCTTC

V: TRBV9
size: NA
J: TRBJ2-1
D: TRBD1
CDR3: CASSVVTGVNEQFF
DNA: TGTGCCAGCAGCGTAGTAACAGGGGTCAATGAGCAGTTCTTC

V: TRBV6-4
size: NA
J: TRBJ2-1
D: TRBD2
CDR3: CASSERRLAPSNEQFF
DNA: TGTGCCAGCAGTGAACGAAGACTAGCGCCTAGCAATGAGCAGTTCTTC

V: TRBV18
size: NA
J: TRBJ1-4
D: NA
CDR3: CASSPGSEKLFF
DNA: TGTGCCAGCTCACCAGGGAGTGAAAAACTGTTTTTT

V: TRBV5-1
size: NA
J: TRBJ2-7
D: NA
CDR3: CASSLRGSSNEQYF
DNA: TGCGCCAGCAGCTTGCGTGGGAGTAGTAACGAGCAGTACTTC

V: TRBV28
size: NA
J: TRBJ2-4
D: TRBD2
CDR3: CASSHGQGTSGINIQYF
DNA: TGTGCCAGCAGCCATGGACAGGGGACTAGCGGGATAAACATTCAGTACTTC

V: TRBV4-1
size: NA
J: TRBJ2-2
D: NA
CDR3: CASSPSPGGGTGELFF
DNA: TGCGCCAGCAGCCCCTCGCCCGGCGGTGGGACCGGGGAGCTGTTTTTT

V: TRBV7-6
size: NA
J: TRBJ1-1
D: TRBD1
CDR3: CASHAGRGGTEAFF
DNA: TGTGCCAGCCACGCGGGCAGGGGGGGCACTGAAGCTTTCTTT

V: TRBV7-8
size: NA
J: TRBJ2-5
D: NA
CDR3: CASSSPGPVVETQYF
DNA: TGTGCCAGCAGCTCCCCCGGCCCGGTGGTGGAGACCCAGTACTTC

V: TRBV5-1
size: NA
J: TRBJ2-5
D: NA
CDR3: CASSLEQGKETQYF
DNA: TGCGCCAGCAGCTTGGAGCAGGGGAAAGAGACCCAGTACTTC

V: TRBV4-1
size: once
J: TRBJ2-5
D: NA
CDR3: CASSQDRGLGTQYF
DNA: TGCGCCAGCAGCCAAGACAGGGGATTAGGGACCCAGTACTTC

V: TRBV28
size: NA
J: TRBJ2-5
D: TRBD2
CDR3: CASFTERLAKETQYF
DNA: TGTGCCAGCTTCACGGAAAGACTAGCAAAAGAGACCCAGTACTTC

V: TRBV7-6
size: NA
J: TRBJ1-5
D: TRBD1
CDR3: CASSLGTGVGQPQHF
DNA: TGTGCCAGCAGCTTAGGGACAGGGGTGGGTCAGCCCCAGCATTTT

V: TRBV5-6
size: NA
J: TRBJ1-1
D: TRBD1
CDR3: CASSLDRGTEAFF
DNA: TGTGCCAGCAGCTTGGACAGGGGCACTGAAGCTTTCTTT

V: TRBV28
size: NA
J: TRBJ2-1
D: TRBD2
CDR3: CASTRDYSYNEQFF
DNA: TGTGCCAGCACACGGGACTACTCCTACAATGAGCAGTTCTTC

V: TRBV6-6
size: NA
J: TRBJ2-7
D: NA
CDR3: CASSYSFQTYEQYF
DNA: TGTGCCAGCAGTTACTCGTTCCAGACCTACGAGCAGTACTTC

V: TRBV12-5
size: NA
J: TRBJ2-3
D: TRBD1
CDR3: CASGTSQGAWDSKIHSTDTQYF
DNA: TGTGCTAGTGGTACTTCACAGGGGGCTTGGGACTCAAAGATTCATAGCACAGATACGCAGTATTTT

V: TRBV7-9
size: NA
J: TRBJ2-5
D: TRBD2
CDR3: CASSLAASRVETQYF
DNA: TGTGCCAGCAGCCTAGCGGCCTCGAGGGTGGAGACCCAGTACTTC

V: TRBV5-4
size: once
J: TRBJ2-7
D: NA
CDR3: CASSAQKRTYEQYF
DNA: TGTGCCAGCAGCGCGCAAAAAAGAACCTACGAGCAGTACTTC

V: TRBV7-2
size: NA
J: TRBJ2-3
D: TRBD1
CDR3: CASRIQGAADTQYF
DNA: TGTGCCAGCAGAATTCAGGGGGCTGCAGATACGCAGTATTTT

V: TRBV2
size: NA
J: TRBJ1-2
D: NA
CDR3: CASSVFPANYGYTF
DNA: TGTGCCAGCAGTGTGTTTCCGGCAAACTATGGCTACACCTTC

V: TRBV5-1
size: NA
J: TRBJ2-6
D: NA
CDR3: CASSGGGFGANVLTF
DNA: TGCGCCAGCAGCGGAGGGGGTTTTGGGGCCAACGTCCTGACTTTC

V: TRBV10-3
size: NA
J: TRBJ1-4
D: TRBD1
CDR3: CAISAGTGNEKLFF
DNA: TGTGCCATCAGCGCCGGGACAGGGAATGAAAAACTGTTTTTT

V: TRBV25-1
size: NA
J: TRBJ2-1
D: TRBD2
CDR3: CASSEFGLAGPSEQFF
DNA: TGTGCCAGCAGTGAATTCGGACTAGCGGGACCTAGTGAGCAGTTCTTC

V: TRBV7-6
size: NA
J: TRBJ1-1
D: NA
CDR3: CASSLSGGGTEAFF
DNA: TGTGCCAGCAGCTTAAGCGGAGGGGGCACTGAAGCTTTCTTT

V: TRBV4-1
size: NA
J: TRBJ2-6
D: NA
CDR3: CASSQQVVSGANVLTF
DNA: TGCGCCAGCAGCCAACAGGTAGTATCTGGGGCCAACGTCCTGACTTTC

V: TRBV28
size: NA
J: TRBJ2-3
D: NA
CDR3: CASSALRDTQYF
DNA: TGTGCCAGCAGTGCCCTTCGGGACACGCAGTATTTT

V: TRBV5-8
size: NA
J: TRBJ1-5
D: NA
CDR3: CASSFSNQPQHF
DNA: TGTGCCAGCAGCTTTTCGAATCAGCCCCAGCATTTT

V: TRBV18
size: NA
J: TRBJ2-1
D: NA
CDR3: CASSPDIQVGDEQFF
DNA: TGTGCCAGCTCACCGGACATCCAGGTAGGCGATGAGCAGTTCTTC

V: TRBV5-4
size: NA
J: TRBJ2-2
D: TRBD1
CDR3: CASIPGQTNTGELFF
DNA: TGTGCCAGCATCCCGGGACAGACTAACACCGGGGAGCTGTTTTTT